This section outlines one T cell receptor beta chain sequence together with its context. Its binding antigen is unknown. This record belongs to a study of cytomegalovirus exposure and HLA in healthy donors (dated by TCRdb to the late 2010s). Background on the whole study: According to an earlier analysis of 587 of the donors, 200 million or so T cells yielded 117 million unique TCR beta sequences and approximately 300 Gb of sequence data. An early release that covered about 600 HLA-typed donors contained approximately 300 gigabases of sequencing data and 65 million to 100 million unique TCR sequences. Of the roughly 400 genotyped donors, 75% to 85% were placed in the genetic ancestry cluster associated with self-reported Caucasian donors. The aim of the study was to test whether cataloging public T cell receptors could identify signatures of past pathogen exposure. Using immunosequencing, the study profiled T cell repertoires from 500 to 800 subjects and related those repertoires to cytomegalovirus serostatus. A separate validation cohort of roughly 110 different subjects was used in addition to the 666-subject first cohort. The study combined high-throughput TCR immunosequencing, statistical association of individual TCRs with disease status, and machine learning to predict cytomegalovirus infection status. A later analysis re-analyzed previously published TCR beta repertoires from 666 donors and added high-resolution HLA genotyping to study TCR occurrence patterns. In the later analysis, no new phenotypic data were used to find candidate immune exposures; instead, reliance was placed on TCR beta sequences and their occurrence across donors. An earlier analysis of a few hundred of the donors applied high-throughput TCR beta sequencing to assess whether each TCR beta V gene segment acted as functional or pseudogenic. Donor age, sex, ethnicity and CMV serostatus were compiled together with the repertoire data. In a later genetic analysis, genome-wide SNP genotypes for about three fifths of the roughly 670 donors were used, and that subset was treated as a discovery cohort. All discovery cohort repertoires had been generated on a single sequencing platform. Both class I and class II loci were covered by HLA typing, at four-digit resolution. The number of typed donors differed by locus: roughly 620-630 for A, B, C, DRB1 and DQB1; some 500 for DQA1; over 600 for DPA1; and some 470 for DPB1. Five DR-DQ haplotypes were treated as single units for association and clustering because of strong linkage in the cohort. Among over 350 genotyped donors of the cohort, an average of about 240,000 unique TCR beta nucleotide sequences were sequenced per donor, about a sixth of them non-productive.

Libraries were constructed by the immunoSEQ multiplex PCR assay. For the multiplex PCR, a mixture combining 60 forward primers for TCR Vbeta segments and 13 reverse primers for TCR Jbeta segments was used. The CDR3 region of rearranged TCR beta genes was amplified from genomic DNA by a multiplex PCR assay. The Illumina HiSeq System was used to sequence the amplified TCR beta libraries as 87-base-pair reads. On the study's bioinformatics: A later analysis counted about 80 million unique TCR beta chains across the 650 to 700 repertoires, and roughly 9.9 million of these chains were shared by at least two donors. A nearest-neighbor algorithm error-corrected the raw reads and collapsed the reads into unique sequences, merging closely related sequences to remove PCR and sequencing errors. Alignment of CDR3 sequences to IMGT reference sequences was used to assign V, D and J gene segments. Each retained sequence needed at least a six-nucleotide match to both a V gene segment and a J gene segment. A rearrangement was called productive if the CDR3 had no stop codons and remained in frame with V and J, and every other rearrangement was called non-productive. CDR3 was defined by IMGT convention, running from the second conserved V-encoded cysteine to the conserved J-encoded phenylalanine. The earlier analysis of approximately 500 of the donors excluded sequences that lacked an unambiguous match to a single V gene segment. In an earlier analysis of a few hundred of the donors, V segments were called functional above 56.7% productive rearrangements and were called segregating when the between-donor standard deviation exceeded 5%. A statistical classification framework was developed to diagnose cytomegalovirus status using the catalog of TCR beta chain sequences. A later analysis assigned V and J genes by comparing TCR nucleotide sequences with IMGT/GENE-DB human TR gene sequences. In a later analysis, CDR3 sequences and most-parsimonious VDJ recombination scenarios were assigned using the TCRdist pipeline. In a later analysis, each TCR beta chain was defined by its CDR3 amino acid sequence together with its V-gene family, and reads without a unique V-gene family were excluded. In a later analysis, fewer than 600 highly shared, low-generation-probability nucleotide sequences were removed to address suspected cross-contamination and a sequencing artifact. A later analysis calculated a clonal expansion index for each public chain from normalized within-repertoire ranks of inferred template counts. In a later analysis, generation probabilities were computed using a VDJ recombination model fitted to out-of-frame rearrangements, and the results were checked against IGoR. A later analysis scored TCR-TCR, TCR-HLA and TCR-CMV co-occurrence with hypergeometric tests, applying a repertoire-size bias correction to TCR pairs. In a later analysis, false discovery rates were estimated by permuting HLA or CMV assignments 20 times. In a later analysis, co-occurring TCRs were grouped using DBSCAN, and TCRdist sequence similarity was added for clustering within HLA-allele-positive subsets. Repertoires with fewer than 30,000 or more than 120,000 public chains, plus five repertoires with anomalous nucleotide sharing, were excluded from co-occurrence clustering. In its TCRdb copy, this immuneACCESS table keeps in-frame sequences only and misses some clones. Where compared with another copy, unresolved V genes explain less than half of these, and the others have no known cause. V and J calls and clone size are copied from that table; D and trimming were computed from the DNA. This sample's table has entries for 65,000 to 85,000 clones. The ten largest clones add up to 1.5% to 2% of the sample.

The cohort comprised some 700 healthy bone marrow donors. At the time of sampling, all cohort members were nominally healthy, though unrecorded immune exposures were likely present. The donor tested CMV seronegative and was one of the 352 seronegative cohort members. A peripheral blood sample was provided by each donor, and peripheral blood mononuclear cells were used for TCR beta sequencing. The Qiagen DNeasy Blood Extraction Kit was used to extract genomic DNA from the blood cell samples. Broader findings and caveats from the paper: In an earlier analysis of 450 to 750 of the donors, most TCR beta V segments appeared in productive rearrangements about 87% or about 30% of the time, broadly matching IMGT annotations. At a false discovery rate of 0.05, a later analysis linked under 20,000 TCR beta sequences to specific HLA alleles. According to a later genetic analysis, donors in an Asian-associated ancestry cluster had fewer N-insertions in productive TCRs than the roughly 700-donor mean. A later analysis found that most CMV-associated TCR beta chains appeared HLA-restricted, with HLA associations seemingly driven largely by CMV exposure. The cohort was sequenced for TCR beta chains only, and without alpha or paired-chain data the features that could be detected were limited. Correlated functional status among segregating V segments might be attributable to linkage disequilibrium, but an unknown experimental factor could not be ruled out. According to a later analysis, TCR association rates differed among HLA loci, with DRB1 alleles showing the most associated TCRs and HLA-C alleles showing the fewest. The earlier analysis of approximately 560 of the donors excluded 15 to 20 rarely observed V segments, including chromosome 9 orphons, because counts were too low. CMV serostatus was the only immune exposure information available for the cohort. A further reported finding was that TCR beta sequences accurately predicted the HLA-A and HLA-B alleles for most subjects in the first cohort. Assigning TCR associations to individual alleles was difficult when HLA alleles, especially DR and DQ, strongly co-occurred. Most TCR sequences were observed very rarely across donors, whereas some public TCRs were present in many individuals. A cluster of highly shared sequence variants was judged likely to represent a technical artifact of the sequencing pipeline. Presence/absence analyses assumed roughly uniform sequencing depth across donors, an assumption that may not hold. According to a later analysis, parvovirus B19, influenza, CMV and Epstein-Barr virus appeared linked to several top co-occurrence clusters. Some IMGT-functional V segments, including TRBV6-2 and TRBV6-3, could not be told apart with the 87-base-pair reads, so those segments were excluded. In the study, approximately 160 TCR beta chains were listed as associated with cytomegalovirus. In a later genetic analysis, a missense DCLRE1C variant was associated with V-gene and J-gene trimming of TCR beta chains, and the association was replicated in an independent cohort. The authors suggested that the approach could potentially be extended to other disease states and immunological phenotypes. HLA typing was unavailable for some donors at each locus, so association tests used only the typed subset. The classifier was reported to diagnose cytomegalovirus status with high specificity and sensitivity in both the original and validation cohorts. In a later analysis, HLA-associated TCR beta chains showed more clonal expansion and lower generation probabilities than non-associated chains that were equally common. A few of the identified cytomegalovirus-associated TCR beta chains were confirmed in vitro to be specific for cytomegalovirus antigens.

The CDR3 goes from the cysteine to the phenylalanine over 16 residues. Only the CDR3 region is kept as DNA, spanning 48 bases read in frame from base 1. V drops 7 bases and J drops 0 bases, leaving 16 bases in between. The germline V gene (reference sequence) sets CDR1 to LNHDA and CDR2 to SQIVND. This receptor was obtained from a woman in her thirties in good health and CMV-seronegative. The chain is made from TRBV19 and TRBJ1-5; a tentative D call is TRBD1 (6 bases match). The sequenced sample consisted of PBMCs. The CDR3 region: CASNAIGQISNQPQHF. The DNA is TGTGCCAGTAACGCCATAGGACAGATTAGCAATCAGCCCCAGCATTTT. This CDR3, with the reference TRBV19 and TRBJ1-5 proteins standing in past its ends, gives the full variable domain DGGITQSPKYLFRKEGQNVTLSCEQNLNHDAMYWYRQDPGQGLRLIYYSQIVNDFQKGDIAEGYSVSREKKESFPLTVTSAQKNPTAFYLCASNAIGQISNQPQHFGDGTRLSIL.